One and the same sample provided the 32 T cell receptor beta chains below, sequenced in a study of CD8 T cells in Susac syndrome. RNA, at 0.5 to 1 ug, was reverse transcribed with random hexamers. MiXCR, run by TCRdb on the immunoSEQ multiplex PCR reads, gives a single entry per CDR3 protein. The table shows 50,000 or so distinct CDR3 sequences, with 85% to 95% occurring only once. The specimen sequenced was CD8+ T cells from PBMCs. These receptors came from a human donor with multiple sclerosis.

This clonotype was recorded once. CDR3 region: CASSQDGVPTDTQYF. The DNA for the CDR3 is TGCGCCAGCAGCCAAGACGGAGTACCCACAGATACGCAGTATTTT. The V and J genes are TRBV4-1 and TRBJ2-3; no firm D call. The CDR3 length is 15 residues. Trimming shortened V by 0 bases and J by 2 bases, and 9 bases separated the two germline ends. Germline V gene lookup returns CDR1 MGHRA and CDR2 YSYEKL.

The rearrangement joins TRBV9 to TRBJ1-3; D ambiguous. Germline CDR1 and CDR2: SGDLS and YYNGEE. The CDR3 has 13 amino acids. V dropped 4 bases and J dropped 4 bases, with 9 bases sitting between them. CDR3 region: CASSQHKGNTIYF. CDR3 in DNA: TGTGCCAGCAGCCAACACAAAGGAAACACCATATATTTT.

The chain links TRBV9 to TRBJ1-1; TRBD1 aligns across 9 bases. V shed 2 bases and J 6 bases; nucleotides not matched to a gene: 8. This CDR3 contains 15 residues. Per germline, CDR1 SGDLS and CDR2 YYNGEE. The CDR3 DNA reads as TGTGCCAGCAGCGTGACAGGGGGAAAGTTTGCTGAAGCTTTCTTT. Translated: CASSVTGGKFAEAFF.

This clonotype was detected once. The chain links TRBV11-1 to TRBJ2-5; 14 nucleotides agree with TRBD2. With 4 bases clipped from V and 5 bases from J, the junction kept 21 bases outside the gene matches. The CDR3 runs to 21 residues. Germline lookup yields CDR1 SGHAT and CDR2 FQDESV (reference sequence). The CDR3 nucleotides read TGTGCCAGCAGCTCGATCAAGAAAATGGGACTAGCGGGGGCTGGGGGGGAGACCCAGTACTTC. This sequence encodes CASSSIKKMGLAGAGGETQYF.

The rearrangement links TRBV7-8 to TRBJ2-3; no clear D. The CDR3 sequence is 13 residues long. V was cut by 5 bases and J by 2 bases, with 8 bases left in between. Germline V gene lookup returns CDR1 SGHVS and CDR2 FQNEAQ. Written as DNA, the CDR3 is TGTGCCAGCAGCCAAGATAACACAGATACGCAGTATTTT. This sequence encodes CASSQDNTDTQYF.

This clonotype came up once. The chain has TRBV5-1 and TRBJ2-1; D possibly uses TRBD1 or TRBD2 (5 bases each). V was shortened by 2 bases and J by 2 bases, with 14 bases between the two germline ends. CDR3 size: 16 residues. Germline loops: CDR1 SGHRS, CDR2 YFSETQ. CDR3 sequence: CASSLSRGPPYNEQFF. The DNA for the CDR3 is TGCGCCAGCAGCTTATCGAGGGGTCCCCCCTACAATGAGCAGTTCTTC.

This rearrangement joins TRBV4-3 to TRBJ2-7; D is unresolved. The CDR3 sequence is 14 residues long. V lost 5 bases and J lost 5, with 16 bases in between. CDR1 and CDR2 from the germline V gene are LGHNA and YSLEER. CDR3 nucleotides: TGCGCCAGCAGCGAAGGGTCCCTTTTGGACGAGCAGTACTTC. Amino acid sequence: CASSEGSLLDEQYF.

The chain recombines TRBV7-2 with TRBJ2-1; TRBD2 matches 8 bases. The CDR3 sequence is 15 residues long. Germline values: CDR1 SGHTA, CDR2 FQGNSA. V gave up 5 bases and J gave up 4 bases; unmatched junction bases: 7. DNA for the CDR3: TGTGCCAGCAGCGTCTTAGCGGGGAGTTACAATGAGCAGTTCTTC. Translation gives CASSVLAGSYNEQFF.

For the CDR3, the DNA is TGTGCCAGCAGTTTATCTGCAGGCAGAATGAACACTGAAGCTTTCTTT. Translated, it gives CASSLSAGRMNTEAFF. The chain combines TRBV27 with TRBJ1-1, with D unresolved. V was trimmed by 0 bases and J by 0 bases, leaving 11 bases between them. This CDR3 has 16 residues. Looked up from germline, CDR1 is MNHEY and CDR2 is SMNVEV (reference sequence).

DNA for the CDR3: TGCAGTGCTAGAGATTTGTGGGGAGCTGTGAATGAGCAGTTCTTC. This codes for CSARDLWGAVNEQFF. J is TRBJ2-1 and V is TRBV20-1; weak D call: TRBD2 (5 bases). Deletions cut 0 bases from V and 7 bases from J, with 16 bases between. This CDR3 comprises 15 residues. Germline V lookup: CDR1 DFQATT, CDR2 SNEGSKA (reference sequence).

The chain is built from TRBV2 and TRBJ2-5, with a tentative D call TRBD2 (6 bases). CDR1 and CDR2 from the germline V gene are SNHLY and FYNNEI. The V end lost 3 bases, the J end lost 5 bases, and 7 bases lay between the germline ends. This CDR3 has 12 amino acids. The CDR3 loop reads CASSDGGETQYF. CDR3 sequence (DNA): TGTGCCAGCAGTGACGGAGGGGAGACCCAGTACTTC.

The chain carries TRBV27 and TRBJ2-1; 8 nucleotides align to TRBD2. This CDR3 has 13 residues. V lost 5 bases and J lost 7; bases outside the gene matches: 4. Germline-derived CDR1 and CDR2 are MNHEY and SMNVEV (reference sequence). For the CDR3, the DNA is TGTGCCAGCAGTCCGACTAGCGCGAATGAGCAGTTCTTC. It yields the protein CASSPTSANEQFF.

J is TRBJ1-1 and V is TRBV11-1, with D possibly TRBD1 on 6 matching bases. This CDR3 region has 14 residues. The V gene's germline CDR1 is SGHAT and CDR2 FQDESV (reference sequence). V was shortened by 3 bases and J by 3 bases, with 11 bases between the two germline ends. The CDR3 bases are TGTGCCAGCAGCTTGCCCGAGGGGGACACTGAAGCTTTCTTT. Its translation: CASSLPEGDTEAFF.

The gene calls are TRBV10-2 and TRBJ1-1; no definite D call. The CDR3 totals 11 residues. Trimming left V 2 bases short and J 7 bases short, with 5 bases between. Germline V gene data show CDR1 as WSHSY and CDR2 as SAAADI. In DNA form, the CDR3 reads TGCGCCAGCAGTGAGCAGAGTGAAGCTTTCTTT. It encodes CASSEQSEAFF.

This chain connects TRBV7-9 to TRBJ2-7, with 10 bases identical to TRBD1. This CDR3 comprises 13 residues. CDR1 SEHNR and CDR2 FQNEAQ come from the germline V gene (reference sequence). V lost 7 bases to trimming and J lost 4 bases; unmatched junction nucleotides: 4. DNA for the CDR3: TGTGCCAGCACCTCGGACAGGGGGTACGAGCAGTACTTC. Translated, it gives CASTSDRGYEQYF.

This chain uses TRBV9 with TRBJ2-1; 9 bases agree with TRBD2. V was pared by 3 bases and J by 1 base, with 5 bases of the junction left unmatched. The CDR3 runs to 16 residues. Germline V lookup: CDR1 SGDLS, CDR2 YYNGEE. This chain's CDR3 is CASSGLSGGSYNEQFF. CDR3 in DNA: TGTGCCAGCAGCGGATTAAGCGGGGGGTCCTACAATGAGCAGTTCTTC.

The chain combines TRBV25-1 with TRBJ2-6, with D unresolved. CDR3 length: 15 amino acids. The V end was cut by 3 bases, the J end by 1 base, with 7 bases between. Per the germline V gene, CDR1 is MGHDK and CDR2 is SYGVNS. In DNA, the CDR3 is TGTGCCAGCAGTGACTCCCCATCTGGGGCCAACGTCCTGACTTTC. This translates into CASSDSPSGANVLTF.

The CDR3 DNA follows: TGTGCCAGCAGTTTCAGGAAATCCCTCTACGAGCAGTACTTC. Protein sequence: CASSFRKSLYEQYF. This chain links TRBV28 with TRBJ2-7; D is undetermined. Germline V gene lookup returns CDR1 MDHEN and CDR2 SYDVKM. The CDR3 is made up of 14 amino acids. Trimming took 3 bases from V and 3 from J, leaving 12 bases between them. The complete variable domain, with remaining parts taken from reference TRBV28 and TRBJ2-7, reads DVKVTQSSRYLVKRTGEKVFLECVQDMDHENMFWYRQDPGLGLRLIYFSYDVKMKEKGDIPEGYSVSREKKERFSLILESASTNQTSMYLCASSFRKSLYEQYFGPGTRLTVT.

CDR3 residues: CASSQDRAGLYEQYF. The CDR3, as DNA: TGCGCCAGCAGCCAAGATCGGGCGGGGTTATACGAGCAGTACTTC. This rearrangement joins TRBV4-3 to TRBJ2-7; TRBD2 might be the D (6 bases). Trimming took off 0 bases at V and 4 bases at J, with 13 bases between the two ends. CDR1 is LGHNA, CDR2 YSLEER, per germline. There are 15 residues in the CDR3.

V gene TRBV13 combines with J gene TRBJ1-1; D gene unclear. The CDR3 has 11 residues. Germline CDR1 is PRHDT and CDR2 is FYEKMQ (reference sequence). V was cut by 5 bases and J by 3 bases, with 4 bases left in between. CDR3 residues: CASSPYTEAFF. CDR3 DNA: TGTGCCAGCAGCCCCTACACTGAAGCTTTCTTT.

V is TRBV12-5 and J is TRBJ1-2; no definite D call. The CDR3 extends over 15 amino acids. Trimming removed 4 bases at V and 4 bases at J, with 16 bases between. Germline values: CDR1 LGHNT, CDR2 FRNRAP. CDR3 residues: CASGSLLSPFYGYTF. CDR3 sequence (DNA): TGTGCTAGTGGTTCCCTACTTAGCCCCTTCTATGGCTACACCTTC.

The chain uses TRBV7-9 and TRBJ2-7, with TRBD1 matching over 8 bases. The V segment lost 5 bases and the J segment 3 bases; nucleotides outside the gene matches: 9. This CDR3 has 15 residues. The germline gives CDR1 SEHNR, CDR2 FQNEAQ (reference sequence). The CDR3 loop is CASSDQGAIVYEQYF. Written as DNA, the CDR3 is TGTGCCAGCAGCGACCAGGGGGCAATAGTCTACGAGCAGTACTTC. The full variable domain, rest sourced from reference TRBV7-9 and TRBJ2-7, is DTGVSQNPRHKITKRGQNVTFRCDPISEHNRLYWYRQTLGQGPEFLTYFQNEAQLEKSRLLSDRFSAERPKGSFSTLEIQRTEQGDSAMYLCASSDQGAIVYEQYFGPGTRLTVT.

V usage is TRBV6-5 and J usage is TRBJ2-4; D is perhaps TRBD1 (5 bases). V dropped 6 bases and J dropped 9 bases, with 12 bases sitting between them. Germline V gives CDR1 MNHEY, CDR2 SVGAGI. The CDR3 is 12 residues long. CDR3 coding DNA: TGTGCCAGCAGCTCCCAGGGCGGCATTCAGTACTTC. Its protein is CASSSQGGIQYF.

J is TRBJ2-3 and V is TRBV27; D is tentatively TRBD1 or TRBD2 (5 bases each). Germline CDR1 MNHEY, CDR2 SMNVEV (reference sequence). This CDR3 comprises 15 residues. V was clipped by 2 bases and J by 3 bases, with 12 bases between them. This CDR3 reads CASSLGTRGTDTQYF. Here the CDR3 DNA reads TGTGCCAGCAGTTTAGGGACGAGGGGAACAGATACGCAGTATTTT.

This clonotype has just one count. The chain uses TRBV11-2 and TRBJ2-1, with 11 bases identical to TRBD2. From germline, CDR1 is SGHAT and CDR2 FQNNGV. The CDR3 is made up of 13 amino acids. V was pared by 8 bases and J by 6 bases, with 3 bases of the junction left unmatched. The CDR3 DNA follows: TGTGCCAGCGCTAGCGGGGGGATCAATGAGCAGTTCTTC. The encoded protein is CASASGGINEQFF.

The CDR3 bases are TGTGCCACCCAAACGACAGGGGAGGAGCAGTACTTC. Protein sequence: CATQTTGEEQYF. The gene calls are TRBV27 and TRBJ2-7, with 8 positions matching TRBD1. This CDR3 is built from 12 residues. Trimming cost V 10 bases and J 7 bases; bases outside gene matches: 9. Germline CDR1 is MNHEY and CDR2 is SMNVEV (reference sequence).

The chain is built from TRBV4-3 and TRBJ2-7, with 7 bases lining up with TRBD2. Germline V gene lookup returns CDR1 LGHNA and CDR2 YSLEER. This CDR3 is 16 amino acids long. The J segment lost 4 bases and the V segment lost 2 bases, leaving 11 bases of the junction unmatched. In DNA, the CDR3 is TGCGCCAGCAGCCAAAGTGGTCTCGCCGGGGGGTACGAGCAGTACTTC. The encoded protein is CASSQSGLAGGYEQYF.

This clonotype was seen once. This rearrangement joins TRBV28 to TRBJ1-2; D not resolved. V was pared by 4 bases and J by 0 bases, with 12 bases between. The germline V gene encodes CDR1 MDHEN and CDR2 SYDVKM. There are 15 residues in the CDR3. CDR3 in amino acids: CASSSRVIANYGYTF. The CDR3, as DNA: TGTGCCAGCAGTTCCCGAGTGATAGCTAACTATGGCTACACCTTC.

J is TRBJ2-2 and V is TRBV14; possibly TRBD1 for D (5 bases). The germline V gene encodes CDR1 SGHDN and CDR2 FVKESK. This CDR3 comprises 16 residues. The V end was cut by 5 bases, the J end by 0 bases, with 13 bases between. CDR3 sequence: CASSSWVRANTGELFF. The CDR3 nucleotides are TGTGCCAGCAGCTCATGGGTCAGGGCGAACACCGGGGAGCTGTTTTTT. The complete variable domain, with remaining parts taken from reference TRBV14 and TRBJ2-2, reads EAGVTQFPSHSVIEKGQTVTLRCDPISGHDNLYWYRRVMGKEIKFLLHFVKESKQDESGMPNNRFLAERTGGTYSTLKVQPAELEDSGVYFCASSSWVRANTGELFFGEGSRLTVL.

This chain links TRBV29-1 with TRBJ2-1; 8 bases fit TRBD1. The V and J ends lost 6 bases and 4 bases, in that order; junction bases with no gene match: 8. This CDR3 contains 14 residues. The germline CDR1 and CDR2 sequences are SQVTM and ANQGSEA. CDR3 region: CSVQDRATYNEQFF. The CDR3, as DNA: TGCAGCGTGCAGGACAGGGCAACATACAATGAGCAGTTCTTC.

CDR3 residues: CASSSGEKNQPQHF. For the CDR3, the DNA is TGTGCCAGCAGTTCAGGGGAGAAGAATCAGCCCCAGCATTTT. The rearrangement links TRBV28 to TRBJ1-5; D is possibly TRBD1 (6 bases). The germline CDR1 and CDR2 sequences are MDHEN and SYDVKM. This CDR3 is built from 14 residues. V lost 4 bases and J 4 bases, leaving 11 bases between the germline ends.

This sequence joins TRBV7-6 and TRBJ1-4, with 7 bases fitting TRBD1. J was trimmed by 5 bases and V by 4 bases; bases with no gene match: 16. The length of the CDR3 is 18 residues. From germline, CDR1 is SGHVS and CDR2 FNYEAQ. In DNA form, the CDR3 reads TGTGCCAGCAGCTATACTTTAAAAGAGGGACAGTTAAATGAAAAACTGTTTTTT. Its protein is CASSYTLKEGQLNEKLFF.